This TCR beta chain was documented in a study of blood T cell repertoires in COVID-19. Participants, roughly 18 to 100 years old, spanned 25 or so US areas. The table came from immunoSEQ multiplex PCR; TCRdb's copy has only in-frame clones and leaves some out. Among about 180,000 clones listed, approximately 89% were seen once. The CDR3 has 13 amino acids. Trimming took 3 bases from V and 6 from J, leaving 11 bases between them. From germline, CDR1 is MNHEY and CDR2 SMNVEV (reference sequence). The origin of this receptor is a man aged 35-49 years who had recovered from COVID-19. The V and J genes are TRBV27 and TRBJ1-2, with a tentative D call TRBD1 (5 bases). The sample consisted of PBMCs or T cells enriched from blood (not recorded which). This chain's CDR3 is CASSFSQGDGYTF. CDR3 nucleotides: TGTGCCAGCAGTTTCTCTCAGGGTGATGGCTACACCTTC.